This TCR beta chain was recorded in a study of T cells in Graves' hyperthyroidism and ophthalmopathy. Amplification of TCR beta CDR3 regions used RNA as the template. A set of HTBI primers served as the primers for a first-round RT-PCR of the TCR CDR3. TCRdb independently ran MiXCR on the multiplex PCR reads; one entry per CDR3 protein. The repertoire has hundreds of thousands of distinct CDR3 sequences, about a fifth of them found once; the top ten carry roughly 30%. The table lists this clonotype with a few counts. Lactation, pregnancy, other autoimmune disease or uncontrolled infection led to exclusion of patients. The CDR3 runs 14 residues. The germline V gene has CDR1 KGHDR and CDR2 SFDVKD. With 10 bases removed from V and 0 bases from J, the gap between germline ends came to 12 bases.

Sequencing was carried out using blood. This clonotype was sampled from a man aged 25-40 years with Graves' ophthalmopathy. The chain employs TRBV24-1 and TRBJ2-1, with TRBD1 as a possible D gene (5 bases). The chain's CDR3 is CATGPESSYNEQFF. The CDR3 DNA reads as TGTGCCACGGGGCCTGAGAGCTCCTACAATGAGCAGTTCTTC.